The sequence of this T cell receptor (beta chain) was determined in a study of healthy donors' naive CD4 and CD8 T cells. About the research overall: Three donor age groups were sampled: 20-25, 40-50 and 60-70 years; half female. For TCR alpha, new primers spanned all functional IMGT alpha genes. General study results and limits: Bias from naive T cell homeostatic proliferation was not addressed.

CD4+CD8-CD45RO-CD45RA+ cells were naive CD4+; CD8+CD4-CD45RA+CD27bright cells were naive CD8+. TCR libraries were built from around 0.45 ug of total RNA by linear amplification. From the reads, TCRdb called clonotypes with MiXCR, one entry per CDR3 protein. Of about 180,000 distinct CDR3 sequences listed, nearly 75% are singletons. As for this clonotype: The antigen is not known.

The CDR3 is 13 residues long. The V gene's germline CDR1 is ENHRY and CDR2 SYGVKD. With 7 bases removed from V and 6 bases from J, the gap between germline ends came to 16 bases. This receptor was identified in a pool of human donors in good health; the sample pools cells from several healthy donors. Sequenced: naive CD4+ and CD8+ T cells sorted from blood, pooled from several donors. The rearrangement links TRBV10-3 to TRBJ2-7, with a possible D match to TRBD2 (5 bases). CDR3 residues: CAINEQREGEQYF. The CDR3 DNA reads TGTGCCATCAATGAACAGAGAGAGGGCGAGCAGTACTTC.